A selection of T cell receptor beta chains follows, all from one sample in a study of blood T cells in healthy people across ages. TCRdb reprocessed the 5' RACE reads via MiXCR and lists one record per CDR3 protein. The sample has about 1.6 million distinct CDR3 sequences, about 35% seen once. The sequencing sample was made of blood. Receptors were obtained from a woman in her twenties or thirties in good health. Each CDR3 is given with its conserved first and last residue. The order of the fields is J gene, clone size, V gene, CDR3 protein. Rows give clone size only sometimes, using once, few, many, or a class for an expanded clone.

>TRBJ1-1|NA|TRBV12-3/TRBV12-4
CASTSGGATEAFF
>TRBJ2-3|NA|TRBV5-1
CASSLGPSASTDTQYF
>TRBJ2-1|NA|TRBV30
CAWSVRSSHNEQFF
>TRBJ1-1|NA|TRBV30
CASDMTGNTEAFF
>TRBJ2-7|NA|TRBV20-1
CSADRDSHTYEQYF
>TRBJ2-5|few|TRBV9
CASSGPSAGGQETQYF
>TRBJ1-2|few|TRBV10-3
CAISSAVGQEINYGYTF
>TRBJ2-1|many|TRBV27
CASSPTSGTANEQFF
>TRBJ2-7|few|TRBV11-2
CASSFIRGGEQYF
>TRBJ1-2|NA|TRBV7-2
CASSFKGDAHYGYIF
>TRBJ2-3|many|TRBV7-9
CASSPDPDTQYF
>TRBJ2-7|few|TRBV29-1
CSVVGDRWEQYF
>TRBJ2-3|NA|TRBV5-1
CASSLAKLASHTDTQYF
>TRBJ2-3|few|TRBV7-6
CASSGSGPSGRRTDTQYF
>TRBJ2-1|NA|TRBV9
CASSPFPSGRDNEQFF
>TRBJ2-1|few|TRBV29-1
CSVPDGLNNEQFF
>TRBJ1-5|NA|TRBV10-3
CAISGTEIGPQHF